These 8 T cell receptor beta chains came from one sample sequenced in a study of blood T cells in healthy people across ages. Next came a second PCR, run for roughly 6 to 11 cycles, which used a sample-barcoded 5' primer along with a J-beta primer mix. One entry per CDR3 protein, called by TCRdb with MiXCR from the 5' RACE reads. The sample records over 750,000 distinct CDR3 sequences, roughly 25% being singletons. The same sample was also used in a study of T cells of mothers and their children.

Sequencing was done on a sample of blood. The origin of the receptors is a boy younger than 18 in good health.

This clonotype was seen a handful of times. The chain carries TRBV20-1 and TRBJ1-1; D is perhaps TRBD1 (5 bases). Germline V gives CDR1 DFQATT, CDR2 SNEGSKA (reference sequence). The CDR3 has 13 amino acids. The V end was cut by 7 bases, the J end by 1 base, with 13 bases between. CDR3 nucleotide sequence: TGCAGTGTCGCCGACAGCCCGAACACTGAAGCTTTCTTT. It is translated as CSVADSPNTEAFF.

The sample holds a few counts of this clonotype. The V and J genes are TRBV19 and TRBJ2-6, with D maybe TRBD1 (6 bases). The CDR3 runs 16 residues. Germline CDR1 reads LNHDA; CDR2 reads SQIVND (reference sequence). The V end was cut by 10 bases, the J end by 0 bases, with 16 bases between. The CDR3 region is CATQGTSSSGANVLTF. Here the CDR3 DNA reads TGTGCCACCCAGGGGACATCGAGCTCTGGGGCCAACGTCCTGACTTTC.

The CDR3 loop is CASSYYGLAGDQETQYF. DNA of the CDR3: TGTGCCAGCAGTTATTACGGACTAGCGGGAGATCAAGAGACCCAGTACTTC. The rearrangement uses TRBV27 and TRBJ2-5, with TRBD2 matching over 13 bases. V lost 4 bases to trimming and J lost 2 bases; unmatched junction nucleotides: 7. The CDR3 totals 17 residues. From germline, CDR1 is MNHEY and CDR2 SMNVEV (reference sequence).

This clonotype was counted only a few times. The chain has TRBV4-2 and TRBJ1-2, with TRBD1 matching over 7 bases. The V gene's germline CDR1 is LGHNA and CDR2 YNFKEQ. CDR3 length equals 15 residues. The junction had 6 bases not matched to a gene; V was cut back by 0 bases and J by 5 bases. The CDR3 DNA is TGTGCCAGCAGCCAAGAGTCGGGGGACAGTTATGGCTACACCTTC. This codes for CASSQESGDSYGYTF.

This clonotype appeared a few times. The CDR3 region is CASSLGQGYSPLHF. In nucleotides, the CDR3 is TGTGCCAGCAGCCTCGGACAGGGCTATTCACCCCTCCACTTT. The chain combines TRBV6-5 with TRBJ1-6, with 8 bases lining up with TRBD1. Looked up from germline, CDR1 is MNHEY and CDR2 is SVGAGI. Trimming removed 6 bases from V and 8 bases from J; junction bases left unmatched: 6. The CDR3 is made up of 14 amino acids.

This clonotype was seen a handful of times. One end of the junction does not line up with germline, which may come from a read error. The chain is built from TRBV29-1 and TRBJ2-7; 8 bases align to TRBD1. Germline V gene data show CDR1 as SQVTM and CDR2 as ANQGSEA. The CDR3 length is 14 residues. The CDR3 loop reads CSVDFTGQAHEQCF. CDR3 sequence (DNA): TGCAGCGTTGATTTTACGGGACAGGCCCACGAGCAGTGCTTC.

Only a few counts were recorded for this clonotype. The CDR3 is CSAPVGGQLFNSPLHF. The CDR3 DNA is TGCAGTGCTCCCGTGGGGGGACAGTTGTTTAATTCACCCCTCCACTTT. The chain is built from TRBV20-1 and TRBJ1-6; 7 bases agree with TRBD1. Germline-derived CDR1 and CDR2 are DFQATT and SNEGSKA (reference sequence). The CDR3 has 16 amino acids. The V and J ends lost 5 bases and 6 bases, in that order; junction bases with no gene match: 13.

This clonotype appeared a few times. The chain combines TRBV29-1 with TRBJ2-7; 8 bases are a match to TRBD1. The CDR3 has 14 residues. Germline lookup yields CDR1 SQVTM and CDR2 ANQGSEA. With V trimmed by 7 bases and J by 2 bases, 10 bases remained unmatched. The CDR3 loop reads CSADAGTGAYEQYF. CDR3 coding DNA: TGCAGCGCTGACGCCGGGACAGGAGCCTACGAGCAGTACTTC.